The sequence of this T cell receptor beta chain was determined in a study of cytomegalovirus exposure and HLA in healthy donors. Study-wide results and limits: Among TCR beta chains, those listed as cytomegalovirus-associated numbered around 180. Donors were assumed by presence/absence analyses to have roughly uniform sequencing depth.

Vbeta (60) and Jbeta (13) primers were used in the PCR. As originally analysed: An analysis performed later counted around 80 million unique TCR beta chains (roughly 11 million of them shared). Libraries were prepared by immunoSEQ multiplex PCR; TCRdb keeps only in-frame clonotypes and omits some of them. The DNA gave D and trimming, while V, J and clone size come from that table. The data hold 310,000 or so clones, with 85% to 90% observed a single time. As for this clone: Its specificity is not known.

V dropped 0 bases and J dropped 10 bases, with 10 bases sitting between them. This CDR3 has 13 amino acids. Germline assignment: CDR1 SEHNR and CDR2 FQNEAQ (reference sequence). The sequencing sample was made of PBMCs. The origin of this receptor is a young woman in good health and CMV-seronegative. This chain connects TRBV7-9 to TRBJ2-1; a weak D match, TRBD2 (6 bases). Written as DNA, the CDR3 is TGTGCCAGCAGCTTAGCGGGGGGACGCGAGCAGTTCTTC. Translating it yields CASSLAGGREQFF.